The TCR beta chain described here comes from a study of blood T cell repertoires in COVID-19. Study information: Sample material is recorded as cDNA or gDNA derived from T cells, B-cell-depleted T cells, or PBMCs.

In the study's own analysis: Cell counts per sample came from amplifying reference gene primers. Profiling relied on immunoSEQ multiplex PCR, and the TCRdb table lists in-frame clones only, not all of them. The V and J calls and clone size are taken from that table; D and trimming were inferred from the DNA. The sample shows some 120,000 clones, around 87% of them seen only once. V shed 10 bases, J shed 6 bases, and the junction held 5 bases outside the gene matches. Germline V gene lookup returns CDR1 LNHDA and CDR2 SQIVND (reference sequence). The CDR3 length is 12 residues. What was sequenced was peripheral blood. This sequence originates from a woman in her sixties or seventies with acute or convalescent COVID-19. This chain links TRBV19 with TRBJ1-2, with 10 bases identical to TRBD1. The CDR3 coding sequence is TGTGCCACCACCGGGACAGGGGATGGCTACACCTTC. Protein: CATTGTGDGYTF.